This TCR beta chain was captured in a study of T cells in localized non-small cell lung cancer (dated by TCRdb to about 2020). A note on the overall study: The study examined T cell repertoires in a few hundred patients with early-stage NSCLC and compared tumors with uninvolved tumor-adjacent lungs. All 230 or so NSCLC patients in the cohort were treatment-naive and had localized lung tumors that were resected. A mean age of approximately 66 years was recorded for the NSCLC patients, of whom under 150 were male and more than 85 were female.

At diagnosis, tumor, uninvolved tumor-adjacent lung and peripheral blood were collected and then preserved as a mix of FFPE and fresh-frozen material. For TCR repertoire profiling, blood samples were analyzed as peripheral blood mononuclear cells. Overall study outcomes, separate from this receptor: A median of around 50 of the top 100 tumor clones were detected in paired uninvolved adjacent lung, and around 30 of these tumor clones were also found among the top 100 clones of the paired uninvolved adjacent lung. Since the design was exploratory, TCR variables were selected using unadjusted p-values with no false-discovery rate correction. Multi-region tumor sequencing was not performed, so intratumor heterogeneity could not be excluded. Uninvolved tumor-adjacent lung showed the highest T cell clonality, higher than tumor, which suggests more focused antigenic responses in the adjacent lung. Higher blood T cell density associated with longer overall survival, while higher adjacent-lung clonality associated with shorter survival.

In the case of this clone: Its antigen remains undetermined. It has no much larger one-base neighbor in the sample; base qualities were not kept.

The CDR3, from cysteine to phenylalanine, totals 16 residues. Just the 48-base CDR3 DNA is kept, in frame starting at base 1. Trimming removed 6 bases from V and 1 base from J; the gene matches leave 7 bases unexplained. CDR1 and CDR2 (MDHEN, SYDVKM) derive from the germline V gene. The immunoSEQ Assay was used to sequence TCR beta CDR3 regions from DNA. For the original study's pipeline: To compute T cell density, TCR beta template counts were normalized to usable DNA, which was estimated by amplifying housekeeping genes. The preseqR package was used to estimate richness by extrapolating to 400,000 templates for PBMC samples and to 120,000 templates for tissue samples. Clonality was taken to be one minus Pielou's evenness. Differential abundance testing on productive amino-acid clonotypes, with a minimum total count of 5 and an alpha of 0.1, was used to identify tissue-enriched TCRs. The Jaccard Index and the Morisita Overlap Index were used to measure how much the repertoires overlapped between compartments. GLIPH grouped TCR beta CDR3s together with public tetramer-defined viral CDR3s, and a viral motif had to include at least three viral sequences and show V-gene enrichment. The clones in this table, taken by TCRdb from immuneACCESS, are in-frame only. Not every clone is retained; where verified, under half of the shortfall comes from an unresolved V gene, and the cause of the rest is unknown. V and J calls and clone size are as listed in that table; D and trimming were resolved from the DNA. The sample data list 25,000 to 30,000 clones, and 92% of these were observed just once. Around 4.2% of the sample belongs to the ten largest clones.

The sequence came from a woman between 35 and 75 years old with stage III lung adenocarcinoma. The sequence links TRBV28 to TRBJ2-3, with 10 junctional bases fitting TRBD2. The sample here was peripheral blood mononuclear cells, taken before any cancer treatment. The CDR3 reads CASRPSLAGRTDTQYF. The DNA reads TGTGCCAGCAGGCCTTCACTAGCGGGACGCACAGATACGCAGTATTTT.